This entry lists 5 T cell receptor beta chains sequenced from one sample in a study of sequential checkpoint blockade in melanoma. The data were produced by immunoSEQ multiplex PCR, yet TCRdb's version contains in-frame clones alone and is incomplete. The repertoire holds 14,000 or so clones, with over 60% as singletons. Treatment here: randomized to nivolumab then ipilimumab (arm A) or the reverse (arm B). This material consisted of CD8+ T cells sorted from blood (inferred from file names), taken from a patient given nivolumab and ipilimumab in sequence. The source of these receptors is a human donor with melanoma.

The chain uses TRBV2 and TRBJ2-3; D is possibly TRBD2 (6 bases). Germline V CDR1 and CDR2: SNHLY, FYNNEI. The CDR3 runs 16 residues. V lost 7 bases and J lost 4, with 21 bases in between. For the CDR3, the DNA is TGTGCCAGCACGGAGGGCCGGGGGTTTGGCGCAGATACGCAGTATTTT. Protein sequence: CASTEGRGFGADTQYF.

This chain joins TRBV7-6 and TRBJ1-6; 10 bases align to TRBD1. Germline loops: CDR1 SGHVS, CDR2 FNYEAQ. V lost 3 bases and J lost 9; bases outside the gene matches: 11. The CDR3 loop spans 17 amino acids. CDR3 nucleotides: TGTGCCAGCAGCTTCCACGATAGACAGGGGGCAGGTTCACCCCTCCACTTT. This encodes CASSFHDRQGAGSPLHF.

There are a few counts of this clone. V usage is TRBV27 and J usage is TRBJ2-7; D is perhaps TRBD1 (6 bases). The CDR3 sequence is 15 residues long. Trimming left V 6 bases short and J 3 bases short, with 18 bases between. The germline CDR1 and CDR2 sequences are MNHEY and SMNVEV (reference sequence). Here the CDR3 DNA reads TGTGCCAGCAGGGTGGGTGTGGGGGCTGTCTACGAGCAGTACTTC. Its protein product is CASRVGVGAVYEQYF.

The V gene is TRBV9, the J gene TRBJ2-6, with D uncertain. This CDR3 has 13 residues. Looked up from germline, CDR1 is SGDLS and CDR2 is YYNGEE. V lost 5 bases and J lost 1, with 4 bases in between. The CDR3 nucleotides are TGTGCCAGCAGTGAGTCTGGGGCCAACGTCCTGACTTTC. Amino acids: CASSESGANVLTF.

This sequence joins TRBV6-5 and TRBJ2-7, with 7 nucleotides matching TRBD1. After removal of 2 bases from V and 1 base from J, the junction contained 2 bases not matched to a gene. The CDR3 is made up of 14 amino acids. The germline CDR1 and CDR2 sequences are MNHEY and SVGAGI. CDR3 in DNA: TGTGCCAGCAGTTACCGGGACAGATCCTACGAGCAGTACTTC. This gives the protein CASSYRDRSYEQYF.